In its sample, the clone carrying this T cell receptor (beta chain) was seen once. TCRdb used MiXCR to reprocess the RT-PCR reads, holding one entry per CDR3 protein. The sample lists about half a million distinct CDR3 sequences; over 25% were seen once. Trimming cost V 1 base and J 3 bases; bases outside gene matches: 6. There are 16 residues in the CDR3. Germline V gives CDR1 MGHRA, CDR2 YSYEKL. The data belong to a study of response to subunit inactivated influenza vaccine. This rearrangement joins TRBV4-1 to TRBJ2-3, with 8 bases aligning to TRBD2. The source of this sequence is a man aged 45-65 years who received an inactivated influenza vaccine. The sample was CD4+ T cells sorted from PBMCs, taken roughly 5 days after vaccination. The CDR3 here is CASSQVERGQTDTQYF. CDR3 in DNA: TGCGCCAGCAGCCAAGTCGAGCGGGGGCAAACAGATACGCAGTATTTT.